This TCR beta chain originates from a study of vaccination and CD4 T cells after COVID-19 (dated by TCRdb to 2021 to 2024). For context, the study as a whole: The convalescent cohort included six males and four females, with two Hispanic individuals, seven Caucasians, two Asians and one multiracial person. Each participant got two doses of either the Pfizer-BioNTech BNT162b2 vaccine (n=8) or the Moderna mRNA-1273 vaccine (n=2). Post-COVID blood samples were collected from convalescent patients a median of approximately 93 days after diagnosis, with a range of about 30 to 161 days. Post-vaccine blood samples were taken a median of around 70 days after the second vaccine dose, with a range of about 12 to 250 days. The cultures were stimulated with overlapping spike peptide pools from SARS-CoV-2 and from the common cold coronaviruses HCoV-NL63, HCoV-OC43 and HCoV-229E. As controls, cultures received a CEFX viral epitope pool (the positive control), an HIV-1 Nef peptide pool (the negative control), or no peptide at all. The spike-specific CD4+ TCR repertoire was compared before and after mRNA vaccination in approximately ten COVID-19 convalescent patients and a handful of infection-naive healthy vaccine recipients. In an earlier paper using these donors, memory CD4+ T cell crossreactivity between SARS-CoV-2 and common cold coronavirus spike proteins was assessed at the TCR clonotype level.

What the study reported, not specific to this receptor: Of the vaccine-specific clones found in convalescent patients, nearly all (304 of 307) were mono-reactive for SARS-CoV-2 spike instead of being cross-reactive with common cold coronaviruses. In convalescent patients, a median around 86% of post-vaccine SARS-CoV-2-reactive clones were detected only after vaccination, suggesting vaccine-specific priming. An increase in the median number of SARS-CoV-2-reactive clonotypes from approximately 20 after infection to roughly 38 after vaccination was observed, but the change was not found to be significant. Only a relatively small number of convalescent patients were included in the study, and early timepoints following natural infection were not analyzed.

Unmatched junction bases come to 10, with V trimmed by 6 bases and J by 3 bases. The CDR3 covers 16 residues, taking in both the cysteine and the phenylalanine. The DNA shown is the 48-base CDR3, in frame from base 1. Looking up the germline V gene yields CDR1 MNHNS and CDR2 SASEGT. The treatment or condition label on this specimen signifies: roughly ten-day PBMC culture with coronavirus spike peptide pools or control peptides (ViraFEST assay). CD4+ T cells from unexposed donors were collected before the COVID-19 pandemic (2011-2018). To expand antigen-specific T cells with peptide pools and then pick out the expanded clonotypes through TCR sequencing, the study relied on the ViraFEST assay. Each well held 2.2 million or so PBMCs cultured in IMDM containing roughly 5% human AB serum and approximately 9.8 IU/ml IL-2, with 10 ug/ml peptide pools added. On days 3 and 7, half of the culture medium was replaced with fresh IL-2-containing medium. Once the cells had been in culture for about 10 days, the EasySep CD4+ T cell isolation kit was used to isolate CD4+ T cells by negative selection. As far as cell numbers permitted, CD4+ T cells from unexposed donors were tested for reactivity against SARS-CoV-2 S and N as well as four spike pools from common cold coronaviruses. Ficoll-Paque Plus gradient centrifugation was used to isolate PBMCs from whole blood, and the isolated PBMCs were then either used fresh or cryopreserved at -140C. Culture conditions were generally each tested in triplicate wells. Leukapheresis product for the unexposed donors was bought commercially.

The protocol used for the library was PCR. DNA from cultured CD4+ T cells was subjected to TCR sequencing with the Oncomine TCR Beta short-read assay at the Johns Hopkins FTIC core. The QIAamp micro DNA kit was used to extract genomic DNA from the cultured CD4+ T cells. Oncomine TCR Beta libraries from cultured CD4+ T cells were pooled with unique dual indexes and sequenced on an Illumina iSeq 100. Under the source paper's analysis protocol: Non-productive sequences were filtered out, and CDR3s that did not start with C, did not end with F or W, or were shorter than 7 amino acids were discarded. Antigen-specific clonotypes were identified using the MANAFEST web application through comparison of peptide-stimulated wells with reference and other culture wells. An FDR below 0.05, an odds ratio above 5, and a productive frequency above 0.1% in at least two of three replicate wells were required for clones to be considered positive. A clonotype counted as cross-reactive if it showed significant expansion both in the SARS-CoV-2 spike wells and in at least one common cold coronavirus spike condition. Using R version 3.6.1, CDR3 homology was evaluated through Levenshtein distances (stringdist) along with unrooted phylogenetic trees (ape). The public reads were reanalyzed by TCRdb: fastp trimming at Q25, MiXCR alignment, in-frame beta chains only. Rows matching on CDR3 protein sequence are summarized as one entry with the most common DNA and genes. The V and J calls come from TCRdb's annotation, not from the publication. The sample table holds about 5,400 distinct CDR3 sequences, of which about 40% were seen once. The ten largest clones represent 25% to 35% of the sample.

In the case of this clonotype: Its specific antigen is unknown. Base qualities are not at hand, and no much larger clone is one base apart.

The sequenced sample consisted of CD4+ T cells from blood, cultured in vitro. This chain joins TRBV6-1 to TRBJ2-2; 7 bases in the middle match TRBD2. This clonotype originated in a human donor in good health. Here the CDR3 is given as CASSSRDYPYTGELFF. Here is the DNA: TGTGCCAGCAGCAGCCGGGACTATCCTTACACCGGGGAGCTGTTTTTT.